This T cell receptor (beta chain) was captured by sequencing in a study of T cell responses to AZD1222 COVID-19 vaccine. Study outcomes and limitations: Vaccine-related CD4 TCRs covered spike, predominating at 160-218 and 743-854. Only a handful of AZD1222 recipients were seropositive at baseline.

V trimming: 1 base; J trimming: 6 bases; junction bases outside the gene matches: 9. Germline CDR1 and CDR2: SGHTA and FQGNSA. The CDR3 consists of 17 residues. The repertoire was sequenced with immunoSEQ multiplex PCR; TCRdb's copy has only in-frame clones and lacks some. The table shows roughly 100,000 clones, with roughly 84% occurring only once. This clone was seen once. The antigen is unknown. This TCR was recovered from an adult in good health. Sequencing was performed on peripheral blood, taken on day 0 of AZD1222 vaccination. The chain is built from TRBV7-2 and TRBJ2-3; 11 nucleotides match TRBD2. In DNA, the CDR3 is TGTGCCAGCAGCTTAGGGCTAGCGGGGGGATATGGGGATACGCAGTATTTT. This gives the protein CASSLGLAGGYGDTQYF.